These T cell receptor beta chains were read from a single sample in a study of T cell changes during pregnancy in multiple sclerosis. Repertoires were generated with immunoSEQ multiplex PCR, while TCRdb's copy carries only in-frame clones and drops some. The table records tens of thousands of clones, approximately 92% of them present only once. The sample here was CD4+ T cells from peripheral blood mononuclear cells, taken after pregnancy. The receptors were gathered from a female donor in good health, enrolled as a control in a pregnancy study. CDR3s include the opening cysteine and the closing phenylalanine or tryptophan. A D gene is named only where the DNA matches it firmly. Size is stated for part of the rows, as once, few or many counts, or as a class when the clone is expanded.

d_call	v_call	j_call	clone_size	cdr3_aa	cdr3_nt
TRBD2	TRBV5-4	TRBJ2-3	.	CASSPSAGGGDTQYF	TGTGCCAGCAGCCCCTCAGCGGGGGGCGGGGATACGCAGTATTTT
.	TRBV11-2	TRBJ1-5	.	CASSLSQNQPQHF	TGTGCCAGCAGCTTAAGCCAAAATCAGCCCCAGCATTTT
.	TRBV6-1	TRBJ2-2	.	CASSGQNTGELFF	TGTGCCAGCAGTGGGCAGAACACCGGGGAGCTGTTTTTT
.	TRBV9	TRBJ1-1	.	CASSVAPDMRNTEAFF	TGTGCCAGCAGCGTAGCCCCTGACATGAGGAACACTGAAGCTTTCTTT
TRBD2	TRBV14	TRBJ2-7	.	CASSRVRTSGGYYEQYF	TGTGCCAGCAGCCGCGTACGGACTAGCGGGGGGTATTACGAGCAGTACTTC
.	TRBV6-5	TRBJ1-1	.	CASSYSQVGNTEAFF	TGTGCCAGCAGTTACTCCCAGGTGGGGAACACTGAAGCTTTCTTT
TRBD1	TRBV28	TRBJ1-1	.	CASSSWTGSTEAFF	TGTGCCAGCAGTTCTTGGACAGGGAGCACTGAAGCTTTCTTT
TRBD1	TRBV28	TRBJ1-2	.	CATETHSGGFGYTF	TGTGCCACAGAGACTCATTCAGGGGGCTTTGGCTACACCTTC
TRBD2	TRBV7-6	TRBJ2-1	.	CASSSGLAGGDEQFF	TGTGCCAGCAGCTCAGGACTAGCGGGGGGAGATGAGCAGTTCTTC
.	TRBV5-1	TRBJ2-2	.	CASSSLQDGELFF	TGCGCCAGCAGCTCTCTACAGGACGGGGAGCTGTTTTTT
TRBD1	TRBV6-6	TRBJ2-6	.	CASSRTGDPGANVLTF	TGTGCCAGCAGCCGGACAGGGGATCCTGGGGCCAACGTCCTGACTTTC
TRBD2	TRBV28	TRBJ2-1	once	CASSELAGGQFF	TGTGCCAGCAGTGAACTAGCGGGAGGGCAGTTCTTC
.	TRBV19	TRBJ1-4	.	CASSIRGGEKLFF	TGTGCCAGTAGTATACGTGGAGGTGAAAAACTGTTTTTT
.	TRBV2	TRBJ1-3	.	CTSSILQGSYGNTIYF	TGTACCAGCAGTATACTACAGGGTTCGTACGGAAACACCATATATTTT
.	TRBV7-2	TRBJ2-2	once	CASSYISNTGELFF	TGTGCCAGCAGCTACATTTCGAACACCGGGGAGCTGTTTTTT
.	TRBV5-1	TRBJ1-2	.	CASSVADGNYGYTF	TGCGCCAGCAGCGTAGCGGACGGAAACTATGGCTACACCTTC
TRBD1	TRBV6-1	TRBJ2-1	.	CASRGQVQYNEQFF	TGTGCCAGCAGGGGACAGGTTCAATACAATGAGCAGTTCTTC
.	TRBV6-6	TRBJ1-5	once	CASSQSTAAEHF	TGTGCCAGCAGCCAAAGCACTGCCGCCGAGCATTTT
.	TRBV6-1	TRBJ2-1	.	CASSEVGGLNNEQFF	TGTGCCAGCAGTGAAGTGGGGGGTTTGAACAATGAGCAGTTCTTC
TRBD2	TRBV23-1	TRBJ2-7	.	CASSRSGSPNEQYF	TGCGCCAGCAGTCGAAGCGGGAGTCCCAACGAGCAGTACTTC
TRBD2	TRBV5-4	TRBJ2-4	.	CASSGRPSSGGGRNIQYF	TGTGCCAGCAGCGGACGCCCATCTAGCGGGGGGGGAAGAAACATTCAGTACTTC
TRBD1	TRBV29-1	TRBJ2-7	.	CSPEPGGMDEQYF	TGCAGCCCTGAGCCAGGGGGCATGGACGAGCAGTACTTC
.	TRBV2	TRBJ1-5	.	CASSGQGKGQPQHF	TGTGCCAGCAGTGGGCAGGGTAAGGGTCAGCCCCAGCATTTT
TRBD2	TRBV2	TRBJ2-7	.	CASSYLGRVGEQYF	TGTGCCAGCAGTTACTTGGGGAGGGTAGGCGAGCAGTACTTC
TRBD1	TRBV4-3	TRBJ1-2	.	CASSQEIQGGGYTF	TGCGCCAGCAGCCAAGAAATACAGGGGGGCGGCTACACCTTC
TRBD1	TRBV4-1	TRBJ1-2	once	CASRRTGSYGYTF	TGCGCCAGCCGCCGGACAGGGAGCTATGGCTACACCTTC
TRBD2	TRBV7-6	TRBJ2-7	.	CASSLTPLAEIYEQYF	TGTGCCAGCAGCTTAACCCCGCTAGCGGAGATCTACGAGCAGTACTTC
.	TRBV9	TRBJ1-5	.	CASSPRGGGNQPQHF	TGTGCCAGCAGCCCCCGAGGGGGAGGCAATCAGCCCCAGCATTTT
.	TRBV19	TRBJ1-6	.	CASSNLRGNNSPLHF	TGTGCCAGTAGTAACCTAAGGGGAAATAATTCACCCCTCCACTTT
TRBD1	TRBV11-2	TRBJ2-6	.	CASSQGRGQLKGANVLTF	TGTGCCAGCAGTCAGGGCAGGGGGCAACTCAAGGGGGCCAACGTCCTGACTTTC
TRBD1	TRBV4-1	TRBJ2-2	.	CASSPTGAAVTGELFF	TGCGCCAGCAGCCCGACAGGGGCTGCAGTAACCGGGGAGCTGTTTTTT
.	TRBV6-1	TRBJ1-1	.	CASSEGQRSEAFF	TGTGCCAGCAGTGAAGGACAGAGAAGTGAAGCTTTCTTT
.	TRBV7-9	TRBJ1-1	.	CASSSPVTNMNTEAFF	TGTGCCAGCAGCTCCCCAGTCACTAACATGAACACTGAAGCTTTCTTT
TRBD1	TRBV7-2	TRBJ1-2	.	CASSFQTGGNGYTF	TGTGCCAGCAGCTTCCAGACAGGGGGCAATGGCTACACCTTC
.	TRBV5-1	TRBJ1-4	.	CASSFRTANEKLFF	TGCGCCAGCAGCTTCCGGACAGCTAATGAAAAACTGTTTTTT
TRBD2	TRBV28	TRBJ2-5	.	CASAPTSGGGETQYF	TGTGCCAGCGCCCCGACTAGCGGAGGGGGCGAGACCCAGTACTTC
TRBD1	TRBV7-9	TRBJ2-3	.	CASSFPGQGLADTQYF	TGTGCCAGCAGCTTTCCCGGACAGGGTTTAGCAGATACGCAGTATTTT
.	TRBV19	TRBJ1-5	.	CASRKGDSNQPQHF	TGTGCCAGCCGGAAGGGAGACAGCAATCAGCCCCAGCATTTT
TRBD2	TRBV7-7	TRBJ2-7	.	CASSDTSGRREQYF	TGTGCTAGCAGCGATACTAGCGGGAGACGGGAGCAGTACTTC
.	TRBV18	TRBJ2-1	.	CASSPGQNNEQFF	TGTGCCAGCTCACCCGGACAGAACAATGAGCAGTTCTTC
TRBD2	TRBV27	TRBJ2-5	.	CASSPGTSGGALETQYF	TGTGCCAGCAGCCCCGGGACTAGCGGGGGGGCTTTGGAGACCCAGTACTTC
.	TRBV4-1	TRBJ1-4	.	CASSLAGTPNEKLFF	TGCGCCAGCAGCCTCGCAGGGACTCCTAATGAAAAACTGTTTTTT
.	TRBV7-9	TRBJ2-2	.	CASSFGSGELFF	TGTGCCAGCAGCTTCGGGAGCGGGGAGCTGTTTTTT
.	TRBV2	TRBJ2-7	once	CASSQGSGDIYEQYF	TGTGCCAGCTCACAGGGTTCCGGGGACATCTACGAGCAGTACTTC
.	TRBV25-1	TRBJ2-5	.	CASGGGVLETQYF	TGTGCCAGCGGAGGGGGGGTCCTTGAGACCCAGTACTTC
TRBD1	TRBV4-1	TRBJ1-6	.	CASSQEGTGNSPLHF	TGCGCCAGCAGCCAAGAGGGGACAGGGAATTCACCCCTCCACTTT
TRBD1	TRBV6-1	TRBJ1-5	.	CASSGDRVRGQPQHF	TGTGCCAGCAGTGGCGACAGGGTTAGAGGTCAGCCCCAGCATTTT
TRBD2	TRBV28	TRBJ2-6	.	CASSLSSGRSGANVLTF	TGTGCCAGCAGTTTATCTAGCGGGAGGTCTGGGGCCAACGTCCTGACTTTC
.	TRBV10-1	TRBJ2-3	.	CASSDGSQGDTQYF	TGCGCCAGCAGTGACGGTAGCCAGGGGGATACGCAGTATTTT
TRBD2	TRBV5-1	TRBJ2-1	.	CASSKSTSGGPSSYNEQFF	TGCGCCAGCAGCAAATCGACTAGCGGGGGGCCGAGCTCCTACAATGAGCAGTTCTTC
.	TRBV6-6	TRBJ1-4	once	CASTSRAPTNEKLFF	TGTGCCAGCACGTCGCGGGCCCCAACTAATGAAAAACTGTTTTTT
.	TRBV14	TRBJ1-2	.	CASSQTQGGYTF	TGTGCCAGCAGCCAAACTCAGGGAGGCTACACCTTC
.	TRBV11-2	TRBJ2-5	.	CAITRDLGTGLAKWETQYF	TGTGCCATCACACGTGACTTGGGCACAGGGCTGGCAAAATGGGAGACCCAGTACTTC
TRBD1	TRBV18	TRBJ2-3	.	CASSPQGAQVDTQYF	TGTGCCAGCTCACCCCAGGGGGCGCAAGTAGATACGCAGTATTTT
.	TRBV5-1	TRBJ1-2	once	CASSLIQEGSGYTF	TGCGCCAGCAGCTTGATCCAGGAGGGAAGTGGCTACACCTTC
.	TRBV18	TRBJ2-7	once	CASSPGAGHLYEQYF	TGTGCCAGCTCACCGGGGGCAGGCCATCTCTACGAGCAGTACTTC
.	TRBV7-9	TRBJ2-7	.	CASREQGLPYEQYF	TGTGCCAGCAGAGAACAGGGTCTCCCCTACGAGCAGTACTTC
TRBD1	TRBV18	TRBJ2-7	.	CASSPPGQGSYEQYF	TGTGCCAGCTCACCACCGGGACAGGGGAGCTACGAGCAGTACTTC
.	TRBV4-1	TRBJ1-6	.	CASSQVPDFGMGISPLHF	TGCGCCAGCAGCCAAGTACCCGACTTCGGGATGGGCATTTCACCCCTCCACTTT
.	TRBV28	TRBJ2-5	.	CASSPGSPQETQYF	TGTGCCAGCAGCCCTGGGAGTCCTCAAGAGACCCAGTACTTC